Listed below are T cell receptor beta chains from one sample, sequenced in a study of Graves' ophthalmopathy and Graves' hyperthyroidism. TCRdb re-called the multiplex PCR reads with MiXCR, one entry per CDR3 protein. The table shows hundreds of thousands of distinct CDR3 sequences, with around 42% occurring only once. Specimen: peripheral blood. Receptors were obtained from an adult man with Graves' ophthalmopathy. The CDR3 runs from the conserved cysteine through the conserved F or W. The D gene is left open where the match is weak.

v_gene	d_gene	j_gene	CDR3aa
TRBV12-3/TRBV12-4	TRBD1	TRBJ1-3	CASSPSRTGGGWSGNTIYF
TRBV7-2	NA	TRBJ1-2	CASSLIGAYGYTF
TRBV7-3	NA	TRBJ2-2	CASSSNSQWSGELFF
TRBV11-2	NA	TRBJ1-2	CASSLGDVGYTF
TRBV5-1	NA	TRBJ2-7	CASSLAGIQLTYEQYF
TRBV7-9	NA	TRBJ2-7	CASSSGRHEQYF
TRBV12-3/TRBV12-4	NA	TRBJ1-1	CASSLGAVTEAFF
TRBV7-2	NA	TRBJ1-2	CASSSVRAWYGYTF
TRBV12-3/TRBV12-4	NA	TRBJ2-5	CASTQGAVETQYF
TRBV19	NA	TRBJ1-6	CASSTQGRNSPLHF
TRBV6-5	NA	TRBJ1-2	CASSYRVRDGYTF
TRBV11-2	TRBD2	TRBJ2-7	CASTWTSGRAYEQYF
TRBV6-5	NA	TRBJ1-2	CASSLGVRANYGYTF
TRBV6-5	TRBD2	TRBJ2-5	CASSALAGGNPETQYF
TRBV10-3	NA	TRBJ2-7	CASSGDHSYEQYF
TRBV29-1	NA	TRBJ1-4	CSVAPGTTNEKLFF
TRBV29-1	NA	TRBJ1-1	CSAETDRGAFF
TRBV5-1	TRBD1	TRBJ1-1	CASRGGRNTEAFF
TRBV29-1	NA	TRBJ2-5	CSVAAGQETQYF
TRBV24-1	TRBD1	TRBJ1-1	CATSDSGTGQGEAFF
TRBV10-3	TRBD1	TRBJ1-2	CASSTTGTRFNYGYTF
TRBV2	NA	TRBJ1-4	CASSLDSPTNEKLFF
TRBV7-9	TRBD2	TRBJ2-7	CASSQDIGAGGSYEQYF
TRBV5-4	NA	TRBJ2-5	CASSLLGGTETQYF
TRBV6-5	NA	TRBJ1-5	CASSYWDTLQHDQPQHF
TRBV5-6	NA	TRBJ1-1	CASSLAGGEAFF
TRBV20-1	TRBD2	TRBJ2-5	CSAHSHHSSGQETQYF
TRBV20-1	TRBD1	TRBJ1-2	CSAGTGNSYGYTF
TRBV7-9	NA	TRBJ2-2	CASSHSMGNTGELFF
TRBV7-9	TRBD1	TRBJ1-5	CASSLGRTGGNQPQHF
TRBV29-1	TRBD1	TRBJ1-3	CSVARGVGNTIYF
TRBV12-3/TRBV12-4	TRBD1	TRBJ1-4	CASSWGQNEKLFF
TRBV5-1	TRBD1	TRBJ1-5	CASSKDRGRQPQHF
TRBV7-9	NA	TRBJ1-1	CASSLPRGGAEAFF
TRBV5-1	NA	TRBJ2-2	CASRELPDTGELFF
TRBV20-1	NA	TRBJ1-2	CSAKSPRGGYTF
TRBV29-1	NA	TRBJ2-5	CGAYEQKETQYF
TRBV5-4	NA	TRBJ2-7	CASSLSPTLLEQYF
TRBV29-1	NA	TRBJ2-2	CSVSGTGELFF
TRBV7-9	NA	TRBJ1-1	CASSRDVAEAFF
TRBV20-1	TRBD1	TRBJ1-1	CSAQGQVTNTEAFF
TRBV19	NA	TRBJ2-2	CASMMAGELFF
TRBV7-2	TRBD1	TRBJ2-5	CASSLDRGETQYF
TRBV10-3	NA	TRBJ1-2	CASLQGVVGYGYTF
TRBV5-1	TRBD2	TRBJ2-7	CASRPGTSGSYEQYF
TRBV10-3	NA	TRBJ1-2	CAISDAPAYYGYTF
TRBV12-3/TRBV12-4	NA	NA	CASSHTESSYEQYF
TRBV19	TRBD1	TRBJ2-6	CASSTPWTGNSGANVLTF
TRBV19	NA	TRBJ1-1	CASSPRTFFSTEAFF
TRBV29-1	NA	TRBJ2-7	CSPAFYEQYF
TRBV11-2	NA	TRBJ1-1	CASSFGQENTEAFF
TRBV13	NA	TRBJ1-6	CASSLAGWETPLHF
TRBV24-1	NA	TRBJ2-5	CATSKRFQETQYF
TRBV7-8	NA	TRBJ1-5	CASTLGRGGRQPQHF
TRBV7-9	NA	TRBJ1-4	CASSKTAEKLFF
TRBV7-3	TRBD1	TRBJ2-6	CASSLTRQGGSGANVLTF